This T cell receptor beta chain comes out of a study of blood T cell repertoires in COVID-19. Study details: The United States, Italy and Spain provided the acute and convalescent COVID-19 samples. Nucleic acid was either cDNA or gDNA, and it came from T cells, B-cell-depleted T cells, or PBMCs.

As handled by the study authors: Quantification of nucleated cells was approximated via reference gene primer amplification. Clones were read by immunoSEQ multiplex PCR, and TCRdb kept only the in-frame ones, dropping some. D and trimming were read from the DNA, whereas the V and J calls and clone size are those reported in that table. The table shows tens of thousands of clones, with approximately 89% occurring only once. The CDR3 spans 19 residues. V dropped 0 bases and J dropped 5 bases, with 28 bases sitting between them. The germline V gene has CDR1 GTSNPN and CDR2 SVGIG (reference sequence). The chain joins TRBV30 to TRBJ1-1, with D possibly TRBD1 on 5 matching bases. The sequencing sample was made of peripheral blood. This TCR was recovered from a human donor in a cohort sampled during active COVID-19. CDR3 bases: TGTGCCTGGAGTGTATCGGGACTTTACAGAAGGGCAGGAAAGACTGAAGCTTTCTTT. Its protein is CAWSVSGLYRRAGKTEAFF.